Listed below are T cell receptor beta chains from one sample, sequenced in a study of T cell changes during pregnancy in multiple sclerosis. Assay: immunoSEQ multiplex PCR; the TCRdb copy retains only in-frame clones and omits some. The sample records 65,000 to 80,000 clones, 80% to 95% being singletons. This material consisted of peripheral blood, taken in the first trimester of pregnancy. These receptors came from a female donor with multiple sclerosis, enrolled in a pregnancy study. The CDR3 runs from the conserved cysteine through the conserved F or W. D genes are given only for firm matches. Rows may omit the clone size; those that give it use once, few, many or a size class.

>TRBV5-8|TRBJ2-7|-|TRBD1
CASSLVFRRDRVSYEQYF
TGTGCCAGCAGCTTGGTTTTTCGTCGGGACAGGGTCTCCTACGAGCAGTACTTC
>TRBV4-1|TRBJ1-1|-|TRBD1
CASSPEPGQGIRGTEAFF
TGCGCCAGCAGCCCGGAACCGGGACAGGGGATTAGAGGCACTGAAGCTTTCTTT
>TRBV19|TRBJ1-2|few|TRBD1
CASSFQGVNNGYTF
TGTGCCAGTAGCTTTCAGGGGGTAAATAATGGCTACACCTTC
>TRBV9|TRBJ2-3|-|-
CASSVLSSTDTQYF
TGTGCCAGCAGCGTACTATCTAGCACAGATACGCAGTATTTT
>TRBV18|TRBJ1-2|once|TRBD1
CASSPGQGDYGYTF
TGTGCCAGCTCACCGGGACAGGGAGATTATGGCTACACCTTC
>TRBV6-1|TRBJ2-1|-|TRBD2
CASSGLAGLSQFF
TGTGCCAGCAGCGGACTAGCGGGGCTAAGTCAGTTCTTC
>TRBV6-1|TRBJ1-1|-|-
CASTTYPGTEAFF
TGTGCCAGCACAACCTACCCAGGCACTGAAGCTTTCTTT
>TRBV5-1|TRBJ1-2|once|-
CASSLEQVINGYTF
TGCGCCAGCAGCTTAGAACAGGTGATTAATGGCTACACCTTC
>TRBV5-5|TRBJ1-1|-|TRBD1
CACKQGLINTEAFF
TGTGCCTGCAAACAGGGGCTTATCAACACTGAAGCTTTCTTT
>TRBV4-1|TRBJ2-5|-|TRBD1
CASSQVKQGSDRETQYF
TGCGCCAGCAGCCAAGTTAAACAGGGGAGCGATAGGGAGACCCAGTACTTC
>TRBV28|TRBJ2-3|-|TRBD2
CASRVLAGGRDTQYF
TGTGCCAGCAGAGTACTAGCGGGAGGCAGGGATACGCAGTATTTT
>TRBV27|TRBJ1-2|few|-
CASTGGTLDGYTF
TGTGCCAGCACCGGAGGGACCCTAGATGGCTACACCTTC
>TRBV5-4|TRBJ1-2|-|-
CASSPGRVNYGYTF
TGTGCCAGCAGCCCGGGGAGGGTTAACTATGGCTACACCTTC
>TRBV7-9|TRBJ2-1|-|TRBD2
CASSLGGGTSGRGDEQFF
TGTGCCAGCAGCTTAGGGGGGGGGACTAGCGGGAGAGGGGATGAGCAGTTCTTC
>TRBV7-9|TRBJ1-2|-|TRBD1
CASSLGTGGGYTF
TGTGCCAGCAGCTTAGGCACAGGGGGTGGCTACACCTTC
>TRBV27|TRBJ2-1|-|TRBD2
CASRTTGLAGGREQFF
TGTGCCAGCAGGACCACAGGACTAGCGGGAGGGCGAGAGCAGTTCTTC
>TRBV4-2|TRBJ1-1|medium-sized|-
CASSQDFSGGNTEAFF
TGTGCCAGCAGCCAAGATTTTTCGGGGGGGAACACTGAAGCTTTCTTT
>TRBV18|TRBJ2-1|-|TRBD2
CASSPPRLAGSSYNEQFF
TGTGCCAGCTCACCACCTCGTCTAGCGGGAAGCTCCTACAATGAGCAGTTCTTC